Listed below are T cell receptor beta chains from one sample, sequenced in a study of T cells after yellow fever vaccination. TCRdb re-derived calls from the 5' RACE reads in MiXCR, one entry per CDR3 protein. The sample carries under 200,000 distinct CDR3 sequences, approximately 10% recorded once. Sequencing used CD8+ T cells sorted from PBMCs, obtained 15 days after the yellow fever booster vaccination. The receptors stem from a man aged 18 to 30 who received the YFV17D yellow fever vaccine. CDR3s include the opening cysteine and the closing phenylalanine or tryptophan. A D gene is named only where the DNA matches it firmly. For some rows the clone size is stated as once, few or many, or as a class when expanded; others skip it.

NA	TRBV2	TRBJ2-5	few	CASSEAGFGGQETQYF	TGTGCCAGCAGTGAAGCCGGGTTCGGGGGCCAAGAGACCCAGTACTTC
NA	TRBV9	TRBJ1-4	NA	CASSVASGAAEKLFF	TGTGCCAGCAGCGTAGCATCAGGGGCGGCGGAAAAACTGTTTTTT
TRBD2	TRBV6-5	TRBJ2-5	few	CASSYSGLAGAYQETQYF	TGTGCCAGCAGTTACTCTGGACTAGCGGGGGCATATCAAGAGACCCAGTACTTC
NA	TRBV4-1	TRBJ1-6	few	CASSQEAGNSPLHF	TGCGCCAGCAGCCAAGAGGCGGGGAATTCACCCCTCCACTTT
TRBD2	TRBV9	TRBJ2-1	few	CASSPHGLAGRGNEQFF	TGTGCCAGCAGCCCCCACGGACTAGCGGGCCGCGGCAATGAGCAGTTCTTC
TRBD2	TRBV7-2	TRBJ2-3	NA	CASSPHSGGAVDTQYF	TGTGCCAGCAGCCCCCATTCGGGGGGGGCGGTAGATACGCAGTATTTT
NA	TRBV20-1	TRBJ2-6	NA	CSASEGGPGANVLTF	TGCAGTGCTTCAGAGGGGGGTCCGGGGGCCAACGTCCTGACTTTC
NA	TRBV12-3/TRBV12-4	TRBJ2-3	many	CASSLQLTRDTQYF	TGTGCCAGCAGTTTACAACTCACTAGGGATACGCAGTATTTT
NA	TRBV6-5	TRBJ1-4	NA	CASSYTSGGVNEKLFF	TGTGCCAGCAGTTACACCTCCGGGGGAGTTAATGAAAAACTGTTTTTT
TRBD2	TRBV12-3/TRBV12-4	TRBJ2-1	few	CASTTSGGYRHEQFF	TGTGCCAGCACCACTAGCGGGGGGTACCGCCATGAGCAGTTCTTC
TRBD1	TRBV6-5	TRBJ1-1	NA	CASSGQGVAEAFF	TGTGCCAGCAGTGGGCAGGGGGTGGCTGAAGCTTTCTTT
NA	TRBV30	TRBJ2-7	NA	CAWSVGVGYEQYF	TGTGCCTGGAGTGTGGGGGTCGGCTACGAGCAGTACTTC
NA	TRBV12-3/TRBV12-4	TRBJ1-1	NA	CASSWGGEAEAFF	TGTGCCAGCAGTTGGGGGGGTGAGGCTGAAGCTTTCTTT
NA	TRBV12-3/TRBV12-4	TRBJ1-2	many	CASSFRGGFDGYTF	TGTGCCAGCAGTTTTAGGGGCGGATTTGATGGCTACACCTTC
NA	TRBV7-9	TRBJ1-1	NA	CASSLGGHTEAFF	TGTGCCAGCAGCTTAGGAGGCCACACTGAAGCTTTCTTT
NA	TRBV10-3	TRBJ2-2	NA	CAFRVVVTGELFF	TGTGCATTCCGGGTAGTTGTGACCGGGGAGCTGTTTTTT
NA	TRBV4-2	TRBJ1-2	few	CASSHLGIRGYTF	TGTGCCAGCAGCCACCTTGGGATTCGAGGCTACACCTTC
NA	TRBV15	TRBJ1-1	NA	CATSPRERSRYTEAFF	TGTGCCACCAGCCCCCGGGAACGGTCGAGGTACACTGAAGCTTTCTTT
TRBD1	TRBV12-3/TRBV12-4	TRBJ1-1	NA	CASSLGDRAFF	TGTGCCAGCAGTTTAGGGGACAGAGCTTTCTTT
NA	TRBV28	TRBJ2-6	NA	CASSSPGSQYSGANVLTF	TGTGCCAGCAGTTCCCCAGGCAGCCAGTACTCTGGGGCCAACGTCCTGACTTTC
NA	TRBV29-1	TRBJ1-2	NA	CSVEVRGRDYGYTF	TGCAGCGTTGAAGTAAGAGGACGGGACTATGGCTACACCTTC
TRBD1	TRBV7-9	TRBJ2-3	few	CASSRTGVKYLNADTQYF	TGTGCCAGCAGCAGGACAGGGGTAAAATACCTAAACGCAGATACGCAGTATTTT
NA	TRBV9	TRBJ2-3	few	CASSPRPPSTDTQYF	TGTGCCAGCAGCCCCCGGCCCCCTAGCACAGATACGCAGTATTTT
TRBD2	TRBV7-9	TRBJ2-5	few	CASSSSGGTEWETQYF	TGTGCCAGCAGCTCTAGCGGGGGGACCGAATGGGAGACCCAGTACTTC
NA	TRBV6-2/TRBV6-3	TRBJ1-5	few	CASSWTPGGNQPQHF	TGTGCCAGCAGTTGGACGCCTGGGGGGAATCAGCCCCAGCATTTT
NA	TRBV28	TRBJ2-5	NA	CASNPGLLETQYF	TGTGCCAGCAATCCGGGGCTCCTAGAGACCCAGTACTTC
NA	TRBV3-1	TRBJ2-7	NA	CASSSLRDSNAYEQYF	TGTGCCAGCAGCTCTCTGCGGGACAGTAATGCCTACGAGCAGTACTTC
NA	TRBV6-5	TRBJ2-5	many	CASSYDRGETQYF	TGTGCCAGCAGTTACGACAGAGGAGAGACCCAGTACTTC
TRBD2	TRBV27	TRBJ2-3	many	CASSLNPAGGPNTQYF	TGTGCCAGCAGTTTAAATCCAGCGGGGGGGCCAAATACGCAGTATTTT
TRBD1	TRBV6-1	TRBJ1-1	NA	CASSELGQGLNEAFF	TGTGCCAGCAGTGAACTGGGACAGGGGCTAAATGAAGCTTTCTTT
NA	TRBV20-1	TRBJ2-5	few	CSALRAQETQYF	TGCAGTGCTCTGCGTGCCCAAGAGACCCAGTACTTC
NA	TRBV19	TRBJ1-2	few	CASIRQAGGTAGYTF	TGTGCCAGTATACGACAGGCCGGGGGAACGGCTGGCTACACCTTC
NA	TRBV6-1	TRBJ1-1	NA	CASSEAGATNTEAFF	TGTGCCAGCAGTGAAGCGGGGGCGACGAACACTGAAGCTTTCTTT
NA	TRBV2	TRBJ1-5	few	CASSSRAPDNQPQHF	TGTGCCAGCAGCAGCAGGGCCCCAGACAATCAGCCCCAGCATTTT
NA	TRBV9	TRBJ2-1	many	CASSGGTVRSYNEQFF	TGTGCCAGCAGCGGTGGTACCGTGCGGTCCTACAATGAGCAGTTCTTC
NA	TRBV9	TRBJ1-2	many	CASSVGQGGNYGYTF	TGTGCCAGCAGCGTAGGTCAAGGAGGGAACTATGGCTACACCTTC
NA	TRBV6-6	TRBJ1-1	NA	CASSSSLAVWGEEAFF	TGTGCCAGCAGTTCCTCTCTAGCCGTCTGGGGAGAAGAAGCTTTCTTT
TRBD1	TRBV27	TRBJ2-5	few	CASRSTGAQETQYF	TGTGCCAGCAGATCGACAGGGGCCCAAGAGACCCAGTACTTC
TRBD1	TRBV29-1	TRBJ1-1	NA	CSVKITGDTEAFF	TGCAGCGTTAAAATAACAGGGGACACTGAAGCTTTCTTT
NA	TRBV5-5	TRBJ1-5	NA	CASSLWGVSNQPQHF	TGTGCCAGCAGCTTGTGGGGGGTTAGCAATCAGCCCCAGCATTTT
NA	TRBV11-2	TRBJ2-5	NA	CASSLGAHAQETQYF	TGTGCCAGCAGCTTAGGGGCTCACGCACAAGAGACCCAGTACTTC
NA	TRBV6-2/TRBV6-3	TRBJ2-2	NA	CASSYSKVGVTGELFF	TGTGCCAGCAGTTACTCGAAGGTGGGGGTTACCGGGGAGCTGTTTTTT
TRBD1	TRBV6-6	TRBJ2-1	NA	CASSLTGANEQFF	TGTGCCAGCAGTCTCACAGGGGCTAATGAGCAGTTCTTC
TRBD1	TRBV11-2	TRBJ2-1	few	CASSPGDSSYNEQFF	TGTGCCAGCAGTCCCGGGGACAGTTCCTACAATGAGCAGTTCTTC
TRBD2	TRBV7-9	TRBJ2-1	NA	CASSFRLAGAFSYNEQFF	TGTGCCAGCAGCTTTAGGTTAGCGGGGGCCTTCTCCTACAATGAGCAGTTCTTC
NA	TRBV6-5	TRBJ2-6	NA	CASSYLGVSGANVLTF	TGTGCCAGCAGTTATTTAGGAGTATCTGGGGCCAACGTCCTGACTTTC
TRBD1	TRBV5-1	TRBJ1-6	few	CASRGTVRSPLHF	TGCGCCAGCAGAGGGACAGTAAGGTCACCCCTCCACTTT
NA	TRBV7-9	TRBJ2-3	few	CASSLGIIGTDTQYF	TGTGCCAGCAGCTTAGGAATAATAGGCACAGATACGCAGTATTTT
NA	TRBV20-1	TRBJ1-1	few	CSASGFDTEAFF	TGCAGTGCTAGCGGGTTCGACACTGAAGCTTTCTTT
TRBD2	TRBV29-1	TRBJ2-4	few	CSVDTERGGPGIQYF	TGCAGCGTTGATACAGAGCGGGGGGGCCCGGGCATTCAGTACTTC
TRBD1	TRBV12-3/TRBV12-4	TRBJ1-5	NA	CASSWGTGGGQPQHF	TGTGCCAGCAGTTGGGGGACAGGGGGCGGTCAGCCCCAGCATTTT
TRBD2	TRBV29-1	TRBJ2-3	few	CSVDGGGALDTQYF	TGCAGCGTTGATGGCGGGGGGGCCTTGGATACGCAGTATTTT
TRBD1	TRBV7-9	TRBJ1-1	NA	CASSLQGVTEAFF	TGTGCCAGCAGCTTACAGGGGGTTACTGAAGCTTTCTTT